The 31 T cell receptor beta chains given below trace back to one sample, sequenced in a study of OX40 agonist ivuxolimab in advanced cancers. Repertoires were generated with immunoSEQ multiplex PCR, while TCRdb's copy carries only in-frame clones and drops some. The sample includes some 65,000 clones, approximately 86% of them seen just once. Sample: CD4+ or CD8+ T cells sorted from blood, taken in a trial of the OX40 agonist ivuxolimab. These receptors were taken from an adult with an advanced solid tumor such as melanoma, head and neck, liver or kidney cancer.

This chain uses TRBV28 with TRBJ1-5, with a tentative D call TRBD1 (5 bases). Germline loops: CDR1 MDHEN, CDR2 SYDVKM. This CDR3 has 13 residues. V lost 3 bases, J lost 4 bases, and 7 bases lay in between. The CDR3 sequence: CASSFGGNQPQHF. The CDR3 DNA reads as TGTGCCAGCAGTTTTGGGGGGAATCAGCCCCAGCATTTT.

This rearrangement joins TRBV5-8 to TRBJ1-1, with D hard to call. CDR3 length equals 12 residues. In germline, CDR1 is SGHTS, CDR2 YDEGEE. Trimming cost V 5 bases and J 9 bases, with 14 bases left between them. The CDR3 here is CASRIHGWQAFF. The CDR3 DNA follows: TGTGCCAGCAGAATACACGGTTGGCAAGCTTTCTTT.

The J gene is TRBJ2-5, the V gene TRBV6-6; D assignment may be TRBD1 or TRBD2 (6 bases each). V was pared by 6 bases and J by 5 bases, with 19 bases between. Germline CDR1 reads MNHNY; CDR2 reads SVGAGI (reference sequence). CDR3 length equals 15 residues. The CDR3: CASSDGGRQGETQYF. CDR3 in DNA: TGTGCCAGCAGCGACGGGGGACGGCAGGGGGAGACCCAGTACTTC.

This clone was seen once. The chain carries TRBV11-3 and TRBJ2-6; D might be TRBD2 (5 bases). The CDR3 is 16 residues long. The V gene's germline CDR1 is SGHNT and CDR2 YENEEA. V lost 3 bases and J lost 0, with 9 bases in between. DNA for the CDR3: TGTGCCAGCAGCTTTAGCGACCGCTCTGGGGCCAACGTCCTGACTTTC. Protein: CASSFSDRSGANVLTF. Filled out from reference TRBV11-3 and TRBJ2-6, the complete variable domain reads EAGVVQSPRYKIIEKKQPVAFWCNPISGHNTLYWYLQNLGQGPELLIRYENEEAVDDSQLPKDRFSAERLKGVDSTLKIQPAELGDSAVYLCASSFSDRSGANVLTFGAGSRLTVL.

Turning to this clone: The same CDR3 is also encoded by other DNA sequences in this sample. The chain couples TRBV27 to TRBJ1-1, with 10 bases aligning to TRBD1. The length of the CDR3 is 14 residues. Germline-derived CDR1 and CDR2 are MNHEY and SMNVEV (reference sequence). The trim removed 6 bases at V and 1 base at J, leaving 2 bases unmatched. CDR3 coding DNA: TGTGCCAGCAGGACAGGGGGCAGGAACACTGAAGCTTTCTTT. Amino acids: CASRTGGRNTEAFF.

The J gene is TRBJ2-6, the V gene TRBV5-1, with D uncertain. CDR1 and CDR2 (germline): SGHRS, YFSETQ. This CDR3 spans 15 amino acids. V lost 6 bases to trimming and J lost 3 bases, with 13 bases between them. Here the CDR3 reads CASTMRTDGANVLTF. As DNA, the CDR3 is TGCGCCAGCACCATGAGGACGGATGGGGCCAACGTCCTGACTTTC.

The chain links TRBV11-2 to TRBJ1-1; D remains ambiguous. CDR3 length: 13 residues. V lost 5 bases and J lost 1, with 8 bases in between. Germline V gene sequence: CDR1 SGHAT, CDR2 FQNNGV. The chain's CDR3 is CASSIKGNTEAFF. The CDR3 DNA reads TGTGCCAGCAGCATTAAAGGGAACACTGAAGCTTTCTTT.

V usage is TRBV5-1 and J usage is TRBJ2-7, with D possibly TRBD1 on 7 matching bases. Trimming stripped 3 bases from V and 3 bases from J, with 13 bases between. The CDR3 has 14 amino acids. Germline lookup yields CDR1 SGHRS and CDR2 YFSETQ. CDR3 amino acids: CASSSGQEGYEQYF. CDR3 coding DNA: TGCGCCAGCAGCTCAGGACAGGAGGGCTACGAGCAGTACTTC.

This clone has more than one count but fewer than ten. At one end the junction does not follow the germline gene, possibly because of a read error. The J gene is TRBJ1-1, the V gene TRBV29-1, with D perhaps TRBD1 (6 bases). Germline V gene sequence: CDR1 SQVTM, CDR2 ANQGSEA. This CDR3 has 13 residues. The CDR3 DNA reads as TGCAGCGTCGAAGGACAGCCGAACACTGAAGCTTTCTTT. It specifies CSVEGQPNTEAFF.

V gene TRBV4-3 combines with J gene TRBJ2-1; no clear D. Per germline, CDR1 LGHNA and CDR2 YSLEER. The V end lost 0 bases, the J end lost 4 bases, and 7 bases lay between the germline ends. This CDR3 spans 14 amino acids. Here the CDR3 reads CASSQEAAYNEQFF. The CDR3 nucleotides read TGCGCCAGCAGCCAAGAGGCCGCTTACAATGAGCAGTTCTTC.

This rearrangement joins TRBV28 to TRBJ2-3; D is unresolved. V was pared by 0 bases and J by 1 base, with 8 bases between. Germline V gene data show CDR1 as MDHEN and CDR2 as SYDVKM. This CDR3 has 15 amino acids. The CDR3 coding sequence is TGTGCCAGCAGTTTATGGGGCAGTGGCACAGATACGCAGTATTTT. It yields the protein CASSLWGSGTDTQYF.

CDR3 in amino acids: CAWSLRTGNEKLFF. DNA for the CDR3: TGTGCCTGGAGCCTAAGAACAGGGAACGAAAAACTGTTTTTT. The V call is TRBV30, the J call TRBJ1-4, with a tentative D call TRBD1 (6 bases). This CDR3 spans 14 amino acids. V shed 3 bases and J shed 8 bases, with 16 bases lying between them. The germline V gene encodes CDR1 GTSNPN and CDR2 SVGIG (reference sequence).

V and J are TRBV5-1 and TRBJ2-5; D remains unclear. Trimming took off 2 bases at V and 0 bases at J, with 5 bases between the two ends. The CDR3 length is 13 residues. Germline CDR1 is SGHRS and CDR2 is YFSETQ. CDR3 in amino acids: CASSFTNQETQYF. For the CDR3, the DNA is TGCGCCAGCAGCTTCACGAACCAAGAGACCCAGTACTTC.

This chain joins TRBV5-1 and TRBJ1-4; a possible D gene is TRBD1 (5 bases). Trimming cost V 3 bases and J 13 bases, with 25 bases left between them. CDR1 and CDR2 (germline): SGHRS, YFSETQ. The CDR3 is 16 amino acids. The CDR3 loop reads CASSSGNGAVAEVLFF. CDR3 coding DNA: TGCGCCAGCAGCTCAGGCAACGGGGCCGTGGCCGAGGTACTGTTTTTT.

V and J are TRBV14 and TRBJ2-1; a possible D gene is TRBD1 (6 bases). Germline lookup yields CDR1 SGHDN and CDR2 FVKESK. Trimming cost V 3 bases and J 2 bases, with 20 bases left between them. The CDR3 contains 18 residues. CDR3: CASSHTRAGTTAYNEQFF. The CDR3 DNA reads as TGTGCCAGCAGCCACACCAGAGCCGGGACAACAGCCTACAATGAGCAGTTCTTC.

The chain uses TRBV6-4 and TRBJ1-2, with a weak D call TRBD1 (6 bases). CDR3 length equals 14 residues. Germline-derived CDR1 and CDR2 are MRHNA and SNTAGT. V was clipped by 2 bases and J by 6 bases, with 13 bases between them. The CDR3 DNA sequence: TGTGCCAGCAGTGACGTCGGTACAGGGCATGGCTACACCTTC. Translated, it gives CASSDVGTGHGYTF.

The V and J genes are TRBV30 and TRBJ1-4, with D possibly being TRBD1 (5 bases). Germline V lookup: CDR1 GTSNPN, CDR2 SVGIG (reference sequence). The length of the CDR3 is 15 residues. The V end lost 0 bases, the J end lost 7 bases, and 15 bases lay between the germline ends. The CDR3 nucleotides read TGTGCCTGGAGTGTACGGCGAGGGGCGGGTGAAAAACTGTTTTTT. Translation: CAWSVRRGAGEKLFF.

In its sample, this clone was seen once. J is TRBJ1-2 and V is TRBV19; D call uncertain. Germline CDR1 reads LNHDA; CDR2 reads SQIVND (reference sequence). This CDR3 is built from 11 residues. Trimming stripped 7 bases from V and 8 bases from J, with 11 bases between. The CDR3 coding sequence is TGTGCCAGTACAAATTTACGCGGCTACACCTTC. Its protein product is CASTNLRGYTF.

The table lists this clone with a count of one. The CDR3 region is CASSWNRGPGNTIYF. As DNA, the CDR3 is TGTGCCAGCAGCTGGAACAGGGGGCCCGGAAACACCATATATTTT. The V gene is TRBV11-2, the J gene TRBJ1-3, with 9 bases matching TRBD1. Germline V gene sequence: CDR1 SGHAT, CDR2 FQNNGV. The CDR3 has 15 residues. After removal of 4 bases from V and 4 bases from J, the junction contained 5 bases not matched to a gene.

V gene TRBV29-1 combines with J gene TRBJ2-7; the match to TRBD1 covers 10 bases. Germline V gene lookup returns CDR1 SQVTM and CDR2 ANQGSEA. Trimming at V came to 6 bases and at J to 7 bases, leaving 12 bases not matched to a gene. This CDR3 is 14 amino acids long. CDR3 nucleotides: TGCAGCGTCGCCCCCGGGACAGGGGATGGGGAGCAGTACTTC. It specifies CSVAPGTGDGEQYF.

The chain uses TRBV19 and TRBJ1-2; D is unresolved. Germline CDR1 reads LNHDA; CDR2 reads SQIVND (reference sequence). This CDR3 spans 14 amino acids. Trimming took off 3 bases at V and 2 bases at J, with 10 bases between the two ends. The CDR3 region is CASSIVGSNYGYTF. CDR3 coding DNA: TGTGCCAGTAGTATCGTCGGCAGCAACTATGGCTACACCTTC.

The V and J genes are TRBV28 and TRBJ1-4; D not certain. Per germline, CDR1 MDHEN and CDR2 SYDVKM. There are 14 residues in the CDR3. V lost 2 bases and J 7 bases, leaving 11 bases between the germline ends. Here the CDR3 DNA reads TGTGCCAGCAGTTTAGAGGGCCTTTTTGAAAAACTGTTTTTT. Its protein is CASSLEGLFEKLFF.

This clone has just a few counts. The gene calls are TRBV5-1 and TRBJ1-1, with D possibly matching TRBD1 (5 bases). The CDR3 is made up of 14 amino acids. V was pared by 2 bases and J by 3 bases, with 11 bases between. Germline assignment: CDR1 SGHRS and CDR2 YFSETQ. The CDR3 nucleotides are TGCGCCAGCAGCTTTGGGGGAAGGGACACTGAAGCTTTCTTT. It is translated as CASSFGGRDTEAFF.

The chain joins TRBV5-4 to TRBJ2-5; tentatively, D is TRBD1 (6 bases). The length of the CDR3 is 15 residues. V lost 4 bases and J 3 bases, leaving 16 bases between the germline ends. Germline V lookup: CDR1 SGHNT, CDR2 YYREEE (reference sequence). The CDR3 here is CASSPQQGLKETQYF. The CDR3 DNA is TGTGCCAGCAGCCCTCAGCAGGGGCTCAAAGAGACCCAGTACTTC.

The chain carries TRBV7-3 and TRBJ2-2, with TRBD2 matching over 14 bases. V was pared by 4 bases and J by 6 bases, with 7 bases of the junction left unmatched. The CDR3 has 17 amino acids. Germline CDR1 SGHTA, CDR2 FQGTGA. CDR3 nucleotide sequence: TGTGCCAGCAGCTCGGGACTAGCGGGAGCTGGGGCCGGGGAGCTGTTTTTT. This encodes CASSSGLAGAGAGELFF.

The V gene is TRBV18, the J gene TRBJ2-1, with 10 bases lining up with TRBD1. V lost 1 base and J lost 12; bases outside the gene matches: 12. The CDR3 totals 16 residues. Germline loops: CDR1 KGHSH, CDR2 LQKENI. CDR3 residues: CASSPQAGQGGSVQFF. Here the CDR3 DNA reads TGTGCCAGCTCACCACAGGCCGGACAGGGGGGTTCTGTGCAGTTCTTC.

In this sample, this clone turned up once. The chain uses TRBV18 and TRBJ1-1, with 9 bases fitting TRBD1. CDR3 length: 16 residues. The ends lost 3 bases at V and 1 base at J; junction bases unmatched: 6. CDR1 KGHSH and CDR2 LQKENI come from the germline V gene. CDR3 in amino acids: CASSPFPGQGNTEAFF. In DNA, the CDR3 is TGTGCCAGCTCACCTTTTCCGGGACAGGGGAACACTGAAGCTTTCTTT.

The chain uses TRBV5-1 and TRBJ2-2, with 7 bases aligning to TRBD1. CDR1 and CDR2 (germline): SGHRS, YFSETQ. This CDR3 region has 16 residues. The V segment lost 6 bases and the J segment 0 bases; nucleotides outside the gene matches: 8. CDR3 in amino acids: CASTMTGHANTGELFF. As DNA, the CDR3 is TGCGCCAGCACTATGACAGGGCACGCGAACACCGGGGAGCTGTTTTTT.

This clone was seen only a few times. The chain joins TRBV19 to TRBJ1-5; D is perhaps TRBD1 (5 bases). CDR3 length equals 17 residues. With 5 bases removed from V and 0 bases from J, the gap between germline ends came to 17 bases. Germline assignment: CDR1 LNHDA and CDR2 SQIVND (reference sequence). This chain's CDR3 is CASSSQGFVGSNQPQHF. In nucleotides, the CDR3 is TGTGCCAGTAGTTCCCAGGGATTTGTCGGTAGCAATCAGCCCCAGCATTTT.

The chain has TRBV28 and TRBJ2-1; a weak D match, TRBD1 (6 bases). CDR3 length: 13 amino acids. V was pared by 11 bases and J by 7 bases, with 18 bases between. CDR1 is MDHEN, CDR2 SYDVKM, per germline. The CDR3 here is CAVTGTPTNEQFF. CDR3 nucleotides: TGTGCCGTAACAGGGACCCCTACGAATGAGCAGTTCTTC.

The CDR3 DNA reads as TGTGCCAGCAGTGAAAGGGTGGGTTCTTATGGCTACACCTTC. Protein sequence: CASSERVGSYGYTF. The chain employs TRBV6-1 and TRBJ1-2; D uncertain. With 2 bases removed from V and 5 bases from J, the gap between germline ends came to 12 bases. The CDR3 has 14 amino acids. Per germline, CDR1 MNHNS and CDR2 SASEGT.